The following is a TCR beta chain sequence with its context. Its antigen is as yet unknown. The data were taken from a study of regulatory T cells in long-lasting Graves disease. Findings and limits, study-wide: It was in persistent disease that TRBV28, TRBJ1-2 and TRBJ2-5 were favored.

The germline gives CDR1 SGHVS, CDR2 FQNEAQ. This CDR3 contains 15 residues. V dropped 1 base and J dropped 10 bases, with 14 bases sitting between them. Sample time point: newly diagnosed GD, antithyroid drugs for less than 3 months. From PBMCs, RNA was extracted and then used to make the TCR library. With iRepertoire HTBI primers and Arm-PCR of CDR3 regions, TCR beta libraries were built. Original data processing: 62 TRBV and about 15 TRBJ segments were identified across samples. TCRdb re-derived calls from the multiplex PCR reads in MiXCR, one entry per CDR3 protein. Here the V and J calls rest on TCRdb's processing, not on the authors' analysis. The sample records a few hundred thousand distinct CDR3 sequences, approximately 12% being singletons. This sample also belongs to another study, concerning T cells in Graves' hyperthyroidism and ophthalmopathy.

The chain employs TRBV7-8 and TRBJ1-6, with D possibly being TRBD1 (6 bases). The sequencing used peripheral blood mononuclear cells (PBMCs), collected at new diagnosis, from a patient treated with antithyroid drugs. The TCR sequence derives from a woman under 30 with Graves disease. The CDR3 sequence: CASSLGGGARSPLHF. DNA for the CDR3: TGTGCCAGCAGCTTAGGAGGGGGGGCGAGGTCACCCCTCCACTTT.